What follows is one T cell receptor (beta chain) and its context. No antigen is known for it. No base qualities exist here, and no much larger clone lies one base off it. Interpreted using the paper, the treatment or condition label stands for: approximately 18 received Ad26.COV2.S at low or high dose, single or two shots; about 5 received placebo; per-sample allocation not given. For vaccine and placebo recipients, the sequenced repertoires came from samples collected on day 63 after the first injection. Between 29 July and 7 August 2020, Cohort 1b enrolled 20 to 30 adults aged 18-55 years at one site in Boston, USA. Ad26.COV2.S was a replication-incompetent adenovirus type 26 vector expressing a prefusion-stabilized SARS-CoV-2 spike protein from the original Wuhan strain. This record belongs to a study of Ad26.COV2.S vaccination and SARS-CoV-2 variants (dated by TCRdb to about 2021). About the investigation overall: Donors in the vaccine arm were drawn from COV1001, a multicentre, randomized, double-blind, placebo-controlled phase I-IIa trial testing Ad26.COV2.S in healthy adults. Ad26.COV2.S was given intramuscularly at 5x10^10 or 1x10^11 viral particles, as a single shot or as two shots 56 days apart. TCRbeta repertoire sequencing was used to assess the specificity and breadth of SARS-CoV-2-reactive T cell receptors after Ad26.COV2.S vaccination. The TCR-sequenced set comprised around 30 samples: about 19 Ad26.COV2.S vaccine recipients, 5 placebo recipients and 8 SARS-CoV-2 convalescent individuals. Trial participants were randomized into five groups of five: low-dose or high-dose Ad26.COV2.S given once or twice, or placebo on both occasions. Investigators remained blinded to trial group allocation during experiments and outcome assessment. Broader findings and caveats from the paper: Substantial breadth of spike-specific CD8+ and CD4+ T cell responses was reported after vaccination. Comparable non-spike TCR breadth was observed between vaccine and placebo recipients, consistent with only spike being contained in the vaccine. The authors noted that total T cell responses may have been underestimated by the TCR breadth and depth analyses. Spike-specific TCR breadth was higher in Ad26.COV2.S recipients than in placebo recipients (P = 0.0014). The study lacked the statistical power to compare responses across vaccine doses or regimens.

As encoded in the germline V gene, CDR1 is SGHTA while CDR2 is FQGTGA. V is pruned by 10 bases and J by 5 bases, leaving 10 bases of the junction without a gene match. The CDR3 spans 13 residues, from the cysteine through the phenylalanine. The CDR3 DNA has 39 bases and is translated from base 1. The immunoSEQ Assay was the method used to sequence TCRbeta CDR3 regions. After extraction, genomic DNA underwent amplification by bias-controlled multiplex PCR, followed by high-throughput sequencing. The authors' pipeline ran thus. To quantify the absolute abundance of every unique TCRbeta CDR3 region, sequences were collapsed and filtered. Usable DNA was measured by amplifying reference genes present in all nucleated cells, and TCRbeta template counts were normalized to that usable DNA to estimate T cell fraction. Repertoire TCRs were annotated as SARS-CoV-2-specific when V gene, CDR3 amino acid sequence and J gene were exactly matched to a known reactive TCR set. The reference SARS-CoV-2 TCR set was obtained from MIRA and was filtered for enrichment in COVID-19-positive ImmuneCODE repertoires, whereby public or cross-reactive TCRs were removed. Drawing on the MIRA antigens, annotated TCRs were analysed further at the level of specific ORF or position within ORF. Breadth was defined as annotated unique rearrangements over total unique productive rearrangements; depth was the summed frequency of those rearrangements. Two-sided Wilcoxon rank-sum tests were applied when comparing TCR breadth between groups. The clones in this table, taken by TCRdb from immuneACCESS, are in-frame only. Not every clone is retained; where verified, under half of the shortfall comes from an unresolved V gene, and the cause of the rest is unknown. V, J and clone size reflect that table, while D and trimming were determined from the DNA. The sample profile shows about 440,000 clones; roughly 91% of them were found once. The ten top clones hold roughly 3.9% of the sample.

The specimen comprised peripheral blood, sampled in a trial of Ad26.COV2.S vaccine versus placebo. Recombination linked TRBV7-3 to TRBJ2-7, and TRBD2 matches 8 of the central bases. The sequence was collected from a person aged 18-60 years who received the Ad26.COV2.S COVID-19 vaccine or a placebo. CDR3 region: CATGLSGKHEQYF. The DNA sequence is TGTGCCACGGGTCTTAGCGGGAAGCACGAGCAGTACTTC. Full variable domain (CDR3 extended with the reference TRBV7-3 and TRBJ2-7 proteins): GAGVSQTPSNKVTEKGKYVELRCDPISGHTALYWYRQSLGQGPEFLIYFQGTGAADDSGLPNDRFFAVRPEGSVSTLKIQRTERGDSAVYLCATGLSGKHEQYFGPGTRLTVT.